This T cell receptor (beta chain) derives from a study of T cells after yellow fever vaccination. Background on the study: The fractions with low cell numbers were processed using SMART-Seq v4 Ultra Low Input. Study observations and caveats: Among all clonotypes, a small share was observed in both CD4 and CD8 compartments.

A word on this clonotype: Antigen: not known.

Looked up from germline, CDR1 is LNHDA and CDR2 is SQIVND (reference sequence). Trimming pared 10 bases from V and 6 bases from J, leaving 17 bases between. CDR3 length equals 13 residues. UMIs were added to TCR cDNA along with a universal primer site when it was made by 5'RACE template switching. TCRdb fed the 5' RACE reads into MiXCR, producing one record per CDR3 protein. Found here are about 340,000 distinct CDR3 sequences, 4% of them singletons; the top ten hold approximately 25%. The chain carries TRBV19 and TRBJ2-3; a possible D gene is TRBD2 (6 bases). This sequence was found in a man younger than 35 who received the YFV17D yellow fever vaccine. Material: PBMCs, obtained 5 days after the yellow fever booster vaccination. The DNA of the CDR3 is TGTGCCACAATACTTGCGGGGTCCGATACGCAGTATTTT. Translating it yields CATILAGSDTQYF.